This is a list of T cell receptor beta chains from one sample in a study of blood T cell repertoires in COVID-19. Clones were read by immunoSEQ multiplex PCR, and TCRdb kept only the in-frame ones, dropping some. The table records around 250,000 clones, around four fifths of them present only once. Sequenced input: peripheral blood. The receptors originated from a man in his 60s who had recovered from COVID-19. Each CDR3 is given with its conserved first and last residue. Fields, in order: J gene, V gene, D gene, clone size, CDR3 protein, CDR3 DNA. D genes are given only for firm matches. Clone size is stated in some rows and not others, as once, few, many or a class when expanded.

j_call: TRBJ1-1; v_call: TRBV7-8; d_call: -; clone_size: -; cdr3_aa: CASSLGGFHTEAFF; cdr3_nt: TGTGCCAGCAGCTTAGGCGGATTTCACACTGAAGCTTTCTTT
j_call: TRBJ1-1; v_call: TRBV19; d_call: -; clone_size: -; cdr3_aa: CASTPRPGAGTEAFF; cdr3_nt: TGTGCCAGTACTCCACGCCCGGGAGCGGGCACTGAAGCTTTCTTT
j_call: TRBJ1-2; v_call: TRBV12-3/TRBV12-4; d_call: TRBD1; clone_size: -; cdr3_aa: CASSMDRVYGYTF; cdr3_nt: TGTGCCAGCAGTATGGACAGGGTCTATGGCTACACCTTC
j_call: TRBJ2-1; v_call: TRBV30; d_call: -; clone_size: -; cdr3_aa: CAWSVLRVGPFF; cdr3_nt: TGTGCCTGGAGTGTTTTGCGGGTCGGTCCGTTCTTC
j_call: TRBJ1-5; v_call: TRBV19; d_call: -; clone_size: few; cdr3_aa: CASSTQGSNQPQHF; cdr3_nt: TGTGCCAGTAGTACACAGGGAAGCAATCAGCCCCAGCATTTT
j_call: TRBJ2-2; v_call: TRBV4-2; d_call: -; clone_size: -; cdr3_aa: CASSQDTGINTGELFF; cdr3_nt: TGTGCCAGCAGCCAAGATACAGGGATAAACACCGGGGAGCTGTTTTTT
j_call: TRBJ2-3; v_call: TRBV9; d_call: TRBD2; clone_size: -; cdr3_aa: CASSSPGGGDTQYF; cdr3_nt: TGTGCCAGCAGCTCCCCCGGGGGAGGGGATACGCAGTATTTT
j_call: TRBJ2-7; v_call: TRBV5-6; d_call: TRBD2; clone_size: once; cdr3_aa: CASSLRVLAASYEQYF; cdr3_nt: TGTGCCAGCAGCTTGAGGGTGCTAGCGGCCTCCTACGAGCAGTACTTC
j_call: TRBJ1-5; v_call: TRBV5-1; d_call: -; clone_size: -; cdr3_aa: CASSEGLGIQPQHF; cdr3_nt: TGCGCCAGCAGTGAGGGATTAGGGATTCAGCCCCAGCATTTT
j_call: TRBJ2-7; v_call: TRBV5-4; d_call: -; clone_size: -; cdr3_aa: CASSLAGGNYEQYF; cdr3_nt: TGTGCCAGCAGCTTGGCAGGTGGAAACTACGAGCAGTACTTC
j_call: TRBJ2-5; v_call: TRBV11-2; d_call: TRBD2; clone_size: -; cdr3_aa: CASSPPGLAYQETQYF; cdr3_nt: TGTGCCAGCAGTCCACCGGGACTAGCGTACCAAGAGACCCAGTACTTC
j_call: TRBJ1-1; v_call: TRBV2; d_call: -; clone_size: -; cdr3_aa: CASSVQATNTEAFF; cdr3_nt: TGTGCCAGCAGTGTACAGGCTACGAACACTGAAGCTTTCTTT
j_call: TRBJ2-1; v_call: TRBV7-8; d_call: TRBD2; clone_size: -; cdr3_aa: CASSGSGLAGAHPYNEQFF; cdr3_nt: TGTGCCAGCAGCGGATCGGGACTAGCGGGGGCGCATCCTTACAATGAGCAGTTCTTC
j_call: TRBJ1-5; v_call: TRBV2; d_call: -; clone_size: -; cdr3_aa: CASKDSRLQPQHF; cdr3_nt: TGTGCCAGCAAGGACAGCAGACTTCAGCCCCAGCATTTT